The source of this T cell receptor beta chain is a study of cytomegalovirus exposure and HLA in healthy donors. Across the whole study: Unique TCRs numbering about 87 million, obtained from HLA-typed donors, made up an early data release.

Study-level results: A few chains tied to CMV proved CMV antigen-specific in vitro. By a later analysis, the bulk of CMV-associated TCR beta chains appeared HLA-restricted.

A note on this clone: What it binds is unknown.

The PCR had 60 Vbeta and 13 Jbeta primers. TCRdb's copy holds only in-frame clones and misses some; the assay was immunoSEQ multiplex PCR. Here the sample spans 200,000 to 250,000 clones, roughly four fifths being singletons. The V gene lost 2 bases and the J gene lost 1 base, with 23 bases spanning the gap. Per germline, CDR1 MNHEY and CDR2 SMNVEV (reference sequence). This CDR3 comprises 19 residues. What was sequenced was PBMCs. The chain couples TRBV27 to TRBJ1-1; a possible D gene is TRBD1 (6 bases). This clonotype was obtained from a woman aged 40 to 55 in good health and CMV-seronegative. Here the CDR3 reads CASSLSRGAFEVENTEAFF. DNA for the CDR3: TGTGCCAGCAGTTTAAGCCGGGGGGCGTTCGAAGTGGAGAACACTGAAGCTTTCTTT.